Below are 29 T cell receptor beta chains sequenced from a single sample in a study of blood T cells in healthy people across ages. Through a sample-barcoded 5' primer and a J-beta primer mix, a second PCR was run for roughly 6 to 12 cycles. TCRdb independently ran MiXCR on the 5' RACE reads; one entry per CDR3 protein. Of over 700,000 distinct CDR3 sequences listed, just under 25% were seen once; the top ten hold more than 7.5%. Separately, the same data were catalogued under a study of T cells of mothers and their children.

Sequences were obtained from blood. These receptors came from a boy aged 5 to 17 in good health.

The rearrangement uses TRBV20-1 and TRBJ2-6; TRBD2 matches at 14 bases. The junction had 5 bases not matched to a gene; V was cut back by 3 bases and J by 1 base. In germline, CDR1 is DFQATT, CDR2 SNEGSKA (reference sequence). The CDR3 covers 18 residues. CDR3 residues: CSASPTSGGVSGANVLTF. In DNA form, the CDR3 reads TGCAGTGCTAGTCCGACTAGCGGGGGGGTATCTGGGGCCAACGTCCTGACTTTC.

In its sample, this clonotype was seen a few times. The V gene is TRBV12-5, the J gene TRBJ1-1; D unresolved. Trimming removed 6 bases at V and 2 bases at J, with 10 bases between. The germline V gene has CDR1 LGHNT and CDR2 FRNRAP. The CDR3 totals 13 residues. DNA for the CDR3: TGTGCTAGTGGCCTCCAGTCTAACACTGAAGCTTTCTTT. Its translation is CASGLQSNTEAFF.

This clonotype occurred a few times. V usage is TRBV13 and J usage is TRBJ1-6; 7 bases agree with TRBD1. The CDR3 covers 18 residues. Germline-derived CDR1 and CDR2 are PRHDT and FYEKMQ (reference sequence). The V and J ends lost 5 bases and 5 bases, in that order; junction bases with no gene match: 15. CDR3 sequence reads: CASSEGGTAPFNNSPLHF. The CDR3 DNA reads as TGTGCCAGCAGCGAGGGCGGGACAGCCCCATTTAATAATTCACCCCTCCACTTT.

The rearrangement joins TRBV7-2 to TRBJ2-1; D uncertain. V gave up 4 bases and J gave up 3 bases, with 16 bases separating them. The CDR3 is made up of 16 amino acids. Germline V gene lookup returns CDR1 SGHTA and CDR2 FQGNSA. Here the CDR3 reads CASSSRGEPLYNEQFF. The CDR3 DNA reads as TGTGCCAGCAGCTCACGTGGGGAACCTCTCTACAATGAGCAGTTCTTC. The variable domain in full, completed from reference TRBV7-2 and TRBJ2-1, reads GAGVSQSPSNKVTEKGKDVELRCDPISGHTALYWYRQSLGQGLEFLIYFQGNSAPDKSGLPSDRFSAERTGGSVSTLTIQRTQQEDSAVYLCASSSRGEPLYNEQFFGPGTRLTVL.

CDR3: CSVEEHPYNEQFF. CDR3 DNA sequence: TGCAGCGTTGAGGAACACCCCTACAATGAGCAGTTCTTC. The V and J genes are TRBV29-1 and TRBJ2-1; no clear D. The germline V gene has CDR1 SQVTM and CDR2 ANQGSEA. Trimming shortened V by 3 bases and J by 2 bases, and 8 bases separated the two germline ends. The CDR3 has 13 amino acids.

This chain links TRBV7-2 with TRBJ2-1, with 10 bases fitting TRBD2. Germline lookup yields CDR1 SGHTA and CDR2 FQGNSA. The CDR3 has 15 residues. Trimming took 3 bases from V and 8 from J; bases not matched to a gene: 7. Written as DNA, the CDR3 is TGTGCCAGCAGCTTCGAGCGGGGGGGCGTATATGAGCAGTTCTTC. Its translation: CASSFERGGVYEQFF.

The rearrangement joins TRBV20-1 to TRBJ1-1; TRBD1 is a possible D gene (6 bases). Looked up from germline, CDR1 is DFQATT and CDR2 is SNEGSKA (reference sequence). V lost 0 bases, J lost 4 bases, and 12 bases lay in between. This CDR3 region has 14 residues. CDR3 in amino acids: CSARDSTGPTEAFF. In DNA form, the CDR3 reads TGCAGTGCTAGAGACTCGACAGGCCCCACTGAAGCTTTCTTT.

This clonotype has just a few counts. The chain uses TRBV25-1 and TRBJ2-7; TRBD1 aligns across 9 bases. The CDR3 contains 15 residues. Per the germline V gene, CDR1 is MGHDK and CDR2 is SYGVNS. The junction had 6 bases not matched to a gene; V was cut back by 3 bases and J by 3 bases. This chain's CDR3 is CASSEAGTGFYEQYF. Here the CDR3 DNA reads TGTGCCAGCAGTGAGGCCGGGACAGGGTTCTACGAGCAGTACTTC.

This clonotype showed up just a few times. The chain is built from TRBV21-1 and TRBJ2-5. TRBV21-1 is a recognized pseudogene. CDR3 length equals 14 residues. Written as DNA, the CDR3 is TGTGCCAGCAGCAAAGCGCTGTCAGAAGAGACCCAGTACTTC. Residues: CASSKALSEETQYF.

This clonotype was recorded a few times. This chain joins TRBV21-1 and TRBJ2-7; TRBD1, as called in the table, went unchecked against the DNA. TRBV21-1 is a listed pseudogene. CDR3 length: 17 amino acids. In nucleotides, the CDR3 is TGTGCCAGCAGCAAAATACAGGGGACCTATGGCCTCTACGAGCAGTACTTC. Translation: CASSKIQGTYGLYEQYF.

This clonotype was counted between two and nine times. J is TRBJ1-6 and V is TRBV27; TRBD1 matches at 9 bases. V trimming: 4 bases; J trimming: 10 bases; junction bases outside the gene matches: 14. CDR1 is MNHEY and CDR2 is SMNVEV in the germline V gene (reference sequence). The CDR3 extends over 17 amino acids. CDR3 region: CASSSSKQTGGGSPLHF. CDR3 DNA: TGTGCCAGCAGTTCGTCGAAGCAGACAGGGGGTGGGTCACCCCTCCACTTT.

The chain links TRBV7-8 to TRBJ2-2; maybe TRBD1 (6 bases). The V end was cut by 4 bases, the J end by 2 bases, with 8 bases between. Germline V lookup: CDR1 SGHVS, CDR2 FQNEAQ. The CDR3 loop spans 14 amino acids. In DNA form, the CDR3 reads TGTGCCAGCAGCTGGACAGACAACACCGGGGAGCTGTTTTTT. Encoded protein: CASSWTDNTGELFF.

This clonotype occurred a few times. The J gene is TRBJ2-7, the V gene TRBV13; 10 nucleotides align to TRBD1. CDR3 length equals 17 residues. Germline V gene data show CDR1 as PRHDT and CDR2 as FYEKMQ (reference sequence). The V segment lost 5 bases and the J segment 3 bases; nucleotides outside the gene matches: 13. The CDR3 DNA reads TGTGCCAGCAGCCCTAACGTCGAAGGGACAGGGGTCTACGAGCAGTACTTC. Its protein product is CASSPNVEGTGVYEQYF. The variable domain in full, completed from reference TRBV13 and TRBJ2-7, reads AAGVIQSPRHLIKEKRETATLKCYPIPRHDTVYWYQQGPGQDPQFLISFYEKMQSDKGSIPDRFSAQQFSDYHSELNMSSLELGDSALYFCASSPNVEGTGVYEQYFGPGTRLTVT.

This clonotype was detected a few times. The chain employs TRBV7-6 and TRBJ2-2; the D is unclear. This CDR3 comprises 16 residues. V was clipped by 0 bases and J by 1 base, with 9 bases between them. CDR1 is SGHVS, CDR2 FNYEAQ, per germline. In DNA form, the CDR3 reads TGTGCCAGCAGCTTAGCGCGAATGGGGAACACCGGGGAGCTGTTTTTT. Translating it yields CASSLARMGNTGELFF. The variable domain in full, with the rest retrieved from reference TRBV7-6 and TRBJ2-2, is GAGVSQSPRYKVTKRGQDVALRCDPISGHVSLYWYRQALGQGPEFLTYFNYEAQQDKSGLPNDRFSAERPEGSISTLTIQRTEQRDSAMYRCASSLARMGNTGELFFGEGSRLTVL.

This clonotype was counted only a few times. The V call is TRBV20-1, the J call TRBJ2-3; a weak D match, TRBD2 (6 bases). The CDR3 extends over 14 amino acids. Germline V gene sequence: CDR1 DFQATT, CDR2 SNEGSKA (reference sequence). V shed 6 bases and J shed 1 base, with 14 bases lying between them. CDR3 in DNA: TGCAGTGCGGCCTCGGCTAGCGGCACAGATACGCAGTATTTT. Its protein product is CSAASASGTDTQYF.

The gene calls are TRBV5-1 and TRBJ2-1, with 11 bases that match TRBD2. Trimming removed 4 bases from V and 5 bases from J; junction bases left unmatched: 11. The CDR3 sequence is 17 residues long. CDR1 is SGHRS and CDR2 is YFSETQ in the germline V gene. The CDR3 loop reads CASSPALAGGPNNEQFF. DNA of the CDR3: TGCGCCAGCAGCCCGGCGTTAGCGGGAGGGCCGAACAATGAGCAGTTCTTC. Using reference TRBV5-1 and TRBJ2-1 for the parts outside the CDR3, the full variable domain is KAGVTQTPRYLIKTRGQQVTLSCSPISGHRSVSWYQQTPGQGLQFLFEYFSETQRNKGNFPGRFSGRQFSNSRSEMNVSTLELGDSALYLCASSPALAGGPNNEQFFGPGTRLTVL.

V usage is TRBV6-5 and J usage is TRBJ2-7; a weak D match, TRBD2 (6 bases). Germline V gene lookup returns CDR1 MNHEY and CDR2 SVGAGI. The V end was cut by 2 bases, the J end by 0 bases, with 11 bases between. This CDR3 has 15 amino acids. This chain's CDR3 is CASSYGRGLSYEQYF. The CDR3 bases are TGTGCCAGCAGTTACGGGCGGGGTCTCTCCTACGAGCAGTACTTC.

The chain uses TRBV7-3 and TRBJ2-5, with 9 bases that match TRBD2. Trimming at V came to 6 bases and at J to 5 bases, leaving 4 bases not matched to a gene. Germline loops: CDR1 SGHTA, CDR2 FQGTGA. The CDR3 has 13 amino acids. The CDR3 reads CASRNSGSETQYF. In nucleotides, the CDR3 is TGTGCCAGCAGAAATAGCGGGAGCGAGACCCAGTACTTC.

This clonotype was seen only a few times. The chain joins TRBV5-5 to TRBJ2-4, with a weak D call TRBD1 (6 bases). The V end lost 5 bases, the J end lost 5 bases, and 14 bases lay between the germline ends. The CDR3 extends over 14 amino acids. CDR1 and CDR2 (germline): SGHKS, YYEKEE (reference sequence). CDR3 loop: CASSRTGSENIQYF. CDR3 nucleotides: TGTGCCAGCAGTCGCACAGGGAGTGAAAACATTCAGTACTTC.

This clonotype occurred a few times. The V and J genes are TRBV29-1 and TRBJ2-4; 12 nucleotides agree with TRBD2. The V gene end was trimmed by 4 bases and the J gene end by 1 base; junction bases not matched to a gene: 14. The germline V gene has CDR1 SQVTM and CDR2 ANQGSEA. CDR3 size: 19 residues. Written as DNA, the CDR3 is TGCAGCGTTGCTAGTTTTTTGACTAGCGGGAGCGGGGCCAAAAACATTCAGTACTTC. Its protein product is CSVASFLTSGSGAKNIQYF.

The J gene is TRBJ2-3, the V gene TRBV5-6; 12 nucleotides agree with TRBD2. The V segment lost 1 base and the J segment 6 bases; nucleotides outside the gene matches: 9. The CDR3 length is 17 residues. The germline gives CDR1 SGHDT, CDR2 YYEEEE. The CDR3 spells CASSLFGTSGLSDTQYF. CDR3 bases: TGTGCCAGCAGCTTGTTTGGGACTAGCGGGTTATCGGATACGCAGTATTTT.

By share, this clonotype counts as medium-sized (0.01 to 0.1%). This chain links TRBV7-2 with TRBJ1-3; no clear D gene. The CDR3 runs 16 residues. Germline CDR1 reads SGHTA; CDR2 reads FQGNSA. The germline V and J ends were trimmed by 1 base and 2 bases, with 12 bases remaining between them. Here the CDR3 DNA reads TGTGCCAGCAGCTTAGTATACGGAGTGGCTGGAAACACCATATATTTT. It translates to CASSLVYGVAGNTIYF.

This clonotype was seen more than once but under ten times. The genes are TRBV5-1 and TRBJ2-5; tentative D call: TRBD1 (6 bases). Germline lookup yields CDR1 SGHRS and CDR2 YFSETQ. Trimming stripped 4 bases from V and 2 bases from J, with 15 bases between. The CDR3 consists of 15 residues. The CDR3: CASSPSKRGQETQYF. Here the CDR3 DNA reads TGCGCCAGCAGCCCCTCGAAAAGGGGGCAAGAGACCCAGTACTTC.

In its sample, this clonotype was seen a few times. The chain has TRBV18 and TRBJ1-1; D gene unclear. The CDR3 spans 14 residues. Germline CDR1 and CDR2: KGHSH and LQKENI. V lost 3 bases, J lost 5 bases, and 13 bases lay in between. CDR3 sequence: CASSPEMSRTEAFF. The CDR3, as DNA: TGTGCCAGCTCACCCGAGATGAGTCGGACTGAAGCTTTCTTT.

This clonotype was observed a handful of times. This rearrangement joins TRBV6-6 to TRBJ1-1; no clear D gene. The CDR3 has 15 residues. Trimming removed 6 bases at V and 0 bases at J, with 14 bases between. The germline CDR1 and CDR2 sequences are MNHNY and SVGAGI (reference sequence). The CDR3 spells CASSRDLRVNTEAFF. CDR3 in DNA: TGTGCCAGCAGCCGAGACTTAAGGGTGAACACTGAAGCTTTCTTT.

The chain carries TRBV24-1 and TRBJ2-2, with D possibly TRBD2 on 6 matching bases. This CDR3 has 14 amino acids. With 3 bases removed from V and 5 bases from J, the gap between germline ends came to 9 bases. CDR1 is KGHDR, CDR2 SFDVKD, per germline. CDR3 amino acids: CATSDLRGTGELFF. The CDR3 bases are TGTGCCACCAGTGATCTCCGGGGGACCGGGGAGCTGTTTTTT.

This rearrangement joins TRBV6-6 to TRBJ2-7; D is perhaps TRBD2 (6 bases). V shed 0 bases and J shed 6 bases, with 15 bases lying between them. The V gene's germline CDR1 is MNHNY and CDR2 SVGAGI (reference sequence). CDR3 size: 15 residues. DNA of the CDR3: TGTGCCAGCAGTTACTCTCTATCTCCCGGGGGCGAGCAGTACTTC. Its translation is CASSYSLSPGGEQYF.

The chain couples TRBV7-3 to TRBJ1-5; D remains unclear. Germline values: CDR1 SGHTA, CDR2 FQGTGA. The CDR3 length is 13 residues. V was pared by 2 bases and J by 6 bases, with 8 bases between. CDR3 sequence: CASSLAAGQPQHF. The CDR3 coding sequence is TGTGCCAGCAGCTTAGCCGCGGGTCAGCCCCAGCATTTT.

The V and J genes are TRBV27 and TRBJ1-4, with D perhaps TRBD1 (5 bases). The germline CDR1 and CDR2 sequences are MNHEY and SMNVEV (reference sequence). The CDR3 covers 17 residues. V shed 6 bases and J shed 7 bases, with 24 bases lying between them. The CDR3 loop reads CASRPGRTQLMAEKLFF. The CDR3 DNA reads TGTGCCAGCAGGCCGGGACGGACACAACTAATGGCTGAAAAACTGTTTTTT.